This entry lists 5 T cell receptor beta chains sequenced from one sample in a study of shared clonotypes between healthy human individuals. Clones were sequenced by immunoSEQ multiplex PCR, and TCRdb holds only the in-frame ones, with some missing. The sample holds roughly 2.6 million clones, approximately 94% seen once. The sequenced sample consisted of naive CD4+ T cells sorted from blood. Noted subset: CD45RA+ positively selected. Receptors were obtained from a young man in good health.

V and J are TRBV6-1 and TRBJ2-7; the D is unclear. Trimming took off 9 bases at V and 6 bases at J, with 21 bases between the two ends. The germline V gene encodes CDR1 MNHNS and CDR2 SASEGT. CDR3 length: 14 amino acids. Here the CDR3 DNA reads TGTGCCAGTACAAACGATCGGTCGCGGAGCGAGCAGTACTTC. This gives the protein CASTNDRSRSEQYF.

The chain links TRBV4-1 to TRBJ2-3; D not certain. Germline V gene data show CDR1 as MGHRA and CDR2 as YSYEKL. The CDR3 consists of 13 residues. V lost 2 bases, J lost 5 bases, and 8 bases lay in between. The CDR3 spells CASSQSIVDTQYF. In DNA, the CDR3 is TGCGCCAGCAGCCAATCCATTGTAGATACGCAGTATTTT.

The chain couples TRBV19 to TRBJ2-7; 7 bases map to TRBD1. With V trimmed by 5 bases and J by 0 bases, 10 bases remained unmatched. CDR3 length: 16 amino acids. From germline, CDR1 is LNHDA and CDR2 SQIVND (reference sequence). The CDR3 sequence is CASSPRTNRGSYEQYF. The CDR3 DNA sequence: TGTGCCAGTAGTCCACGGACGAACAGGGGCTCCTACGAGCAGTACTTC. Full variable domain (missing parts from reference TRBV19 and TRBJ2-7): DGGITQSPKYLFRKEGQNVTLSCEQNLNHDAMYWYRQDPGQGLRLIYYSQIVNDFQKGDIAEGYSVSREKKESFPLTVTSAQKNPTAFYLCASSPRTNRGSYEQYFGPGTRLTVT.

Comments on this clone: At the DNA level, this CDR3 is encoded by other sequences in the same sample as well. This rearrangement joins TRBV6-5 to TRBJ1-2; D is possibly TRBD1 (6 bases). Trimming removed 4 bases at V and 2 bases at J, with 14 bases between. Looked up from germline, CDR1 is MNHEY and CDR2 is SVGAGI. The CDR3 has 15 residues. In nucleotides, the CDR3 is TGTGCCAGCAGTTCCCCGCGGGGGGGCAACTATGGCTACACCTTC. Translation: CASSSPRGGNYGYTF.

This sequence joins TRBV18 and TRBJ2-7; 13 bases fit TRBD2. V dropped 5 bases and J dropped 4; count of bases not matched to a gene: 8. This CDR3 region has 16 residues. Germline assignment: CDR1 KGHSH and CDR2 LQKENI. CDR3 nucleotides: TGTGCCAGCTCAACGCCGACTAGCGGGGGGACTTACGAGCAGTACTTC. The encoded protein is CASSTPTSGGTYEQYF.